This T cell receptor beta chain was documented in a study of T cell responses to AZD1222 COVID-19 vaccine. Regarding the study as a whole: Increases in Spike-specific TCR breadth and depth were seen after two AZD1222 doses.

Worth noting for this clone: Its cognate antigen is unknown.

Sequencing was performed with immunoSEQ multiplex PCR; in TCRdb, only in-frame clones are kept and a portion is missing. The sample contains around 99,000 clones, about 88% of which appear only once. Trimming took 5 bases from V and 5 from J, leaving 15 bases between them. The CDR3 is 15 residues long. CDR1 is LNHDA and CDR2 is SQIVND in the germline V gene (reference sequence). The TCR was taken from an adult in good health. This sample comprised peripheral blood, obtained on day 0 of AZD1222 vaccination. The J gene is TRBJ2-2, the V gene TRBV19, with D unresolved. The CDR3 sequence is CASSLRTVSTGELFF. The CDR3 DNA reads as TGTGCCAGTAGTCTCCGGACGGTTTCAACCGGGGAGCTGTTTTTT.